One T cell receptor beta chain is described in this entry. TCRdb's table, derived via immunoSEQ multiplex PCR, lists solely in-frame clones and lacks some. This table holds 120,000 to 150,000 clones, around 83% found once. These data belong to a study of T cell responses to AZD1222 COVID-19 vaccine. The CDR3 is 15 amino acids. The trim removed 0 bases at V and 5 bases at J, leaving 6 bases unmatched. Germline assignment: CDR1 SGHAT and CDR2 FQNNGV. J is TRBJ1-1 and V is TRBV11-2, with TRBD1 matching over 7 bases. The source is an adult in good health. The sample consisted of peripheral blood, taken on day 0 of MenACWY control vaccination. The DNA of the CDR3 is TGTGCCAGCAGCTTAGATCATGCAGGGGGTACTGAAGCTTTCTTT. Translation: CASSLDHAGGTEAFF.